This TCR beta chain came from a study of T-cell reconstitution after alpha-beta-depleted transplantation in children. The CDR3 is 17 amino acids. V was shortened by 0 bases and J by 6 bases, with 18 bases between the two germline ends. Germline loops: CDR1 KGHDR, CDR2 SFDVKD. Unique molecular identifiers were incorporated when the TCRbeta library was constructed. Each CDR3 protein gets one entry after TCRdb re-called the PCR reads with MiXCR. The sample has about 500,000 distinct CDR3 sequences; approximately 32% are singletons. The receptor comes from a human donor who donated a stem cell graft to a child with aplastic anemia. The chain couples TRBV24-1 to TRBJ2-3, with D unclear. Sequencing used PBMCs from the stem cell graft donor, obtained from the stem cell graft. The CDR3 DNA reads TGTGCCACCAGTGATTTGAAAGAAGGAAATAAACGGGATACGCAGTATTTT. The encoded protein is CATSDLKEGNKRDTQYF.